This record covers a single TCR beta chain. This sample is drawn from a study of blood T cell repertoires in COVID-19. Study-level background: Spain, Italy and the United States supplied samples that represented acute and convalescent COVID-19. Sources were T cells, B-cell-depleted T cells, or PBMCs; the material itself was cDNA or gDNA.

Generated by immunoSEQ multiplex PCR, the TCRdb table keeps only in-frame clones and is missing some. The table lists approximately 77,000 clones, around 89% of them singletons. V dropped 0 bases and J dropped 7 bases, with 9 bases sitting between them. Germline V CDR1 and CDR2: MNHEY, SVGAGI. The CDR3 contains 13 residues. This TCR was sampled from an elderly woman with acute or convalescent COVID-19. The chain is built from TRBV6-5 and TRBJ1-1; D is ambiguous. Sequenced: peripheral blood. The CDR3: CASSYSRRDEAFF. The CDR3 bases are TGTGCCAGCAGTTACTCGAGGAGAGATGAAGCTTTCTTT.